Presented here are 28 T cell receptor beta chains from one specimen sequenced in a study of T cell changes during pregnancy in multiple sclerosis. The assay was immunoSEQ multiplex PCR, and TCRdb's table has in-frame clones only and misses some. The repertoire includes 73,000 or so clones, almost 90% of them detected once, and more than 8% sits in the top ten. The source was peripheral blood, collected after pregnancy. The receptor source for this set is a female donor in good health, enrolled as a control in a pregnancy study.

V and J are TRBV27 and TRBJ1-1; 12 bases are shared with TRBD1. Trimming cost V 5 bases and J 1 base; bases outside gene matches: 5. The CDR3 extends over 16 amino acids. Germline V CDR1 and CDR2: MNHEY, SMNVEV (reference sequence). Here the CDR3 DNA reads TGTGCCAGCAGTCCGGGGACAGGGGGCGGGAACACTGAAGCTTTCTTT. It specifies CASSPGTGGGNTEAFF.

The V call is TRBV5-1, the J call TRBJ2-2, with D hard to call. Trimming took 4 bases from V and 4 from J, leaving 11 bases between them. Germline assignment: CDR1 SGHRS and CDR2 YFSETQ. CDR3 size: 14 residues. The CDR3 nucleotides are TGCGCCAGCAGCCCGGAGTATGGCACCGGGGAGCTGTTTTTT. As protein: CASSPEYGTGELFF.

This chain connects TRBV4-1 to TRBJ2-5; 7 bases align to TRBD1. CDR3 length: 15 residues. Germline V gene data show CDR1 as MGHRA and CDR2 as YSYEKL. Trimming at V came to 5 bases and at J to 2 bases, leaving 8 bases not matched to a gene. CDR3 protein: CASSKAPGQQETQYF. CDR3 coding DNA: TGCGCCAGCAGCAAGGCCCCGGGACAGCAAGAGACCCAGTACTTC.

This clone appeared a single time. The CDR3 DNA sequence: TGCGCCAGCAGCCAAGCGGGACAGGGATGGAGCTATGGCTACACCTTC. It codes for CASSQAGQGWSYGYTF. The chain carries TRBV4-1 and TRBJ1-2; 9 bases are shared with TRBD1. Germline V gene sequence: CDR1 MGHRA, CDR2 YSYEKL. J was trimmed by 4 bases and V by 1 base; bases with no gene match: 7. CDR3 size: 16 residues.

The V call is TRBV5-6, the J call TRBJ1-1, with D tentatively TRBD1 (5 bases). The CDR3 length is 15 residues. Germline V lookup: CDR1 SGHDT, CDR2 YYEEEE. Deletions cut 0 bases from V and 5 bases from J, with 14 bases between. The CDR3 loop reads CASSLVGGAGTEAFF. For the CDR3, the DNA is TGTGCCAGCAGCTTGGTAGGAGGGGCGGGTACTGAAGCTTTCTTT.

CDR3 amino acids: CASSPSVNTEAFF. The DNA for the CDR3 is TGTGCCAGCAGCCCTTCAGTGAACACTGAAGCTTTCTTT. The chain recombines TRBV7-2 with TRBJ1-1; D ambiguous. Trimming pared 5 bases from V and 0 bases from J, leaving 7 bases between. CDR1 SGHTA and CDR2 FQGNSA come from the germline V gene. This CDR3 region has 13 residues.

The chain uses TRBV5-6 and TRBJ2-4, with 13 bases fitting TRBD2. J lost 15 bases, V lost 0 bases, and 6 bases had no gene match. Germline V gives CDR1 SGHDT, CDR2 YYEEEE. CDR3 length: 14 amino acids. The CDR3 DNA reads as TGTGCCAGCAGCTTGGTGGGACTAGCGGGGATAGCGTACTTC. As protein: CASSLVGLAGIAYF.

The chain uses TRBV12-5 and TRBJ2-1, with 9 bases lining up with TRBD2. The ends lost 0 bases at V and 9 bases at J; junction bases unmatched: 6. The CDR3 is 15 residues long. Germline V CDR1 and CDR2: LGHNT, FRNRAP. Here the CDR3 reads CASGLVGTSSAEQFF. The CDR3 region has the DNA TGTGCTAGTGGTTTGGTAGGGACTAGCTCAGCTGAGCAGTTCTTC.

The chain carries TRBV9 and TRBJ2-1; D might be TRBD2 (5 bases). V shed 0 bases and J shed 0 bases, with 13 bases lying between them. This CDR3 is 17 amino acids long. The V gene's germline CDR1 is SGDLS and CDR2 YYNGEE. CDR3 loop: CASSVDVVGSSYNEQFF. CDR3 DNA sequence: TGTGCCAGCAGCGTAGATGTTGTTGGGAGCTCCTACAATGAGCAGTTCTTC.

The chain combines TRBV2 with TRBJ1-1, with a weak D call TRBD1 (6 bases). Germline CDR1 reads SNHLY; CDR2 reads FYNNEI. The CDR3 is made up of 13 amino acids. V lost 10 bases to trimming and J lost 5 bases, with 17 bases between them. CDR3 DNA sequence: TGTGCCACCTCGCAAGGACAGTGGACTGAAGCTTTCTTT. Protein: CATSQGQWTEAFF.

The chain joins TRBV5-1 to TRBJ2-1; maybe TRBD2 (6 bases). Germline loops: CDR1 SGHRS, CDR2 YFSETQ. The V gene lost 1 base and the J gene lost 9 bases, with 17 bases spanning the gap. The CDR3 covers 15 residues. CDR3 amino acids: CASSLLEAPGGEQFF. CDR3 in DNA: TGCGCCAGCAGCTTGTTGGAGGCCCCCGGGGGTGAGCAGTTCTTC.

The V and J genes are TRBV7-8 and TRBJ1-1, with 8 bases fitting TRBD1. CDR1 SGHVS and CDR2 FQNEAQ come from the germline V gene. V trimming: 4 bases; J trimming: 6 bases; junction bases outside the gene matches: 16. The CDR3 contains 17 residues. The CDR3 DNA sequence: TGTGCCAGCAGCTCCCTTGGCAGGGGGCTTTTGAGTTCTGAAGCTTTCTTT. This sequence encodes CASSSLGRGLLSSEAFF.

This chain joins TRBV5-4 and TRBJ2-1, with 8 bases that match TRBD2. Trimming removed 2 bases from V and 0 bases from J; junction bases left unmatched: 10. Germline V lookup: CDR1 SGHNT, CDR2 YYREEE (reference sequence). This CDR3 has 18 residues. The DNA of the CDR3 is TGTGCCAGCAGCTTCCGTCTGACTAGCGCGAGCTCCTACAATGAGCAGTTCTTC. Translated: CASSFRLTSASSYNEQFF.

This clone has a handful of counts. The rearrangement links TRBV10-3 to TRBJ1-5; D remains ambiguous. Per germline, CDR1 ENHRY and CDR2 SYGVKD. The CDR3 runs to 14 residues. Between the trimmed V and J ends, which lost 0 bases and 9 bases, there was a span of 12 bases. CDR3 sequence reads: CAISESTALSPQHF. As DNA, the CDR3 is TGTGCCATCAGTGAGTCCACAGCCCTATCGCCCCAGCATTTT.

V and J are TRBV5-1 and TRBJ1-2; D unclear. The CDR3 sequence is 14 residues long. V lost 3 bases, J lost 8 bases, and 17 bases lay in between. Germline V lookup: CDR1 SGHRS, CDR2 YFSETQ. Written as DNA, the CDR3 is TGCGCCAGCAGCTGGGAGGGAGAGGTGGGCGGCTACACCTTC. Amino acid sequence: CASSWEGEVGGYTF.

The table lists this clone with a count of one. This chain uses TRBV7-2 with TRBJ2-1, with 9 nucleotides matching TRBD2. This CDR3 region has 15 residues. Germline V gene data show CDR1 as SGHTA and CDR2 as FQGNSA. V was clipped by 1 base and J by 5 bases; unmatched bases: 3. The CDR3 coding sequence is TGTGCCAGCAGCTTAGGGCTAGCGGGGAACAATGAGCAGTTCTTC. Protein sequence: CASSLGLAGNNEQFF.

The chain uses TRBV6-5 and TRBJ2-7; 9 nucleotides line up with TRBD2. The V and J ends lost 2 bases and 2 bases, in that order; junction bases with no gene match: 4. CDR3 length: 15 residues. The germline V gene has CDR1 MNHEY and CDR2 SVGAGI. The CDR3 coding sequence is TGTGCCAGCAGTTACGGGGCTAGCGGGGCCTACGAGCAGTACTTC. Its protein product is CASSYGASGAYEQYF.

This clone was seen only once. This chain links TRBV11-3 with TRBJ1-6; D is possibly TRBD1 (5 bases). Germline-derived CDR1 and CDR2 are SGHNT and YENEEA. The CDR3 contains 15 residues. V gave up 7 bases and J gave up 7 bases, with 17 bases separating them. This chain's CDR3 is CASTSAAGSNSPLHF. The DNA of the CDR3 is TGTGCCAGCACCTCTGCGGCAGGGTCCAATTCACCCCTCCACTTT.

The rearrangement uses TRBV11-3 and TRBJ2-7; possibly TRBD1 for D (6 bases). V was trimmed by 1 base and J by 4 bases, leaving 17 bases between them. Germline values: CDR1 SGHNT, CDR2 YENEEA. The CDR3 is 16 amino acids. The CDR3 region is CASSLGTVIKEYEQYF. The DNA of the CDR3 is TGTGCCAGCAGCTTAGGGACAGTTATCAAAGAGTACGAGCAGTACTTC.

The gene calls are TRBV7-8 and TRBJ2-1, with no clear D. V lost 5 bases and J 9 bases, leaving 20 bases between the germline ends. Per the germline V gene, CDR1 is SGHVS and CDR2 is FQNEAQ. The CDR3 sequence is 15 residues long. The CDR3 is CASSLGPGVKREQFF. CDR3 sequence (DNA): TGTGCCAGCAGCCTAGGCCCCGGAGTCAAACGTGAGCAGTTCTTC.

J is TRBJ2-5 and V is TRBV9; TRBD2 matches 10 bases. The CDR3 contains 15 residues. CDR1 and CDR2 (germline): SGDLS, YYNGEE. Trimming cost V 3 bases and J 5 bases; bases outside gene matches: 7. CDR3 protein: CASSEAGGPFETQYF. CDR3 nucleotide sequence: TGTGCCAGCAGCGAAGCGGGGGGGCCTTTTGAGACCCAGTACTTC.

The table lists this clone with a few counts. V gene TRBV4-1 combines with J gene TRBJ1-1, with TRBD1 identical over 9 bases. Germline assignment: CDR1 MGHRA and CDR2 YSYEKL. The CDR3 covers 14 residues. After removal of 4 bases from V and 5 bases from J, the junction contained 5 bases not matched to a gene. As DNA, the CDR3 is TGCGCCAGCAGCCCAAACAGGGGGCTTACTGAAGCTTTCTTT. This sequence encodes CASSPNRGLTEAFF.

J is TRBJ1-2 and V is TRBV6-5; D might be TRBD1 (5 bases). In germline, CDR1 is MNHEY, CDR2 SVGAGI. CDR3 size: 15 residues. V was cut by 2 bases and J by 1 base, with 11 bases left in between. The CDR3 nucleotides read TGTGCCAGCAGTTACATGAGACAGCGTAACTATGGCTACACCTTC. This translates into CASSYMRQRNYGYTF.

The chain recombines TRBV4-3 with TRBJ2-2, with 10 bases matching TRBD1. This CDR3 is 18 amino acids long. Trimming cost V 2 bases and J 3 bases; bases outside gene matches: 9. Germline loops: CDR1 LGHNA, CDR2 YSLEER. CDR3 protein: CASSQTDRGRGDTGELFF. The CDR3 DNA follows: TGCGCCAGCAGCCAAACCGACAGGGGGCGGGGGGACACCGGGGAGCTGTTTTTT.

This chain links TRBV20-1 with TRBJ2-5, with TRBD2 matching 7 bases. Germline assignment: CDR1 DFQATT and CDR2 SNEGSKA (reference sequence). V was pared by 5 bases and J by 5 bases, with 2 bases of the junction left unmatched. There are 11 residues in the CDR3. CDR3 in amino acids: CSAWGGETQYF. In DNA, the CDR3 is TGCAGTGCTTGGGGGGGTGAGACCCAGTACTTC.

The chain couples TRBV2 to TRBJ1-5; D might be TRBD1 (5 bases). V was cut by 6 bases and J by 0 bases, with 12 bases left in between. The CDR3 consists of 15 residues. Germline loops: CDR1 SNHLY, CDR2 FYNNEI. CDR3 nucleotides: TGTGCCAGCAGGGCTGACAGCTATAGCAATCAGCCCCAGCATTTT. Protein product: CASRADSYSNQPQHF.

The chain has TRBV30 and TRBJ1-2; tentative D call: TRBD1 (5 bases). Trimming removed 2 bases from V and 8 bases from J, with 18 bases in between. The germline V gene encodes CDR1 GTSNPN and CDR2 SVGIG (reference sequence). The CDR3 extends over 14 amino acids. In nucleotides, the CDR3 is TGTGCCTGGAGTACCTCCTCCGGGGGTACCGGCTACACCTTC. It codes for CAWSTSSGGTGYTF.

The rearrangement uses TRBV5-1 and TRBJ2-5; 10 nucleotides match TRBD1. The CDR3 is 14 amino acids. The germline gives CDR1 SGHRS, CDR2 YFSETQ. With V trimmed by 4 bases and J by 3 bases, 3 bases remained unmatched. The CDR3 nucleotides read TGCGCCAGCAGCCAGGGACAGGGGAAAGAGACCCAGTACTTC. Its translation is CASSQGQGKETQYF.